This TCR beta chain was found in a study of CXCR3-negative and CXCR3-positive naive CD8 T cells. Background on the study: Some 150 million TRB reads in total, about 1.5 +/- 0.3 million per library.

The study, taken as a whole, reports: The study found more hydrophobic TRB CDR3s in CXCR3-positive naive cells than in CXCR3-negative naive cells.

The germline V gene encodes CDR1 MNHEY and CDR2 SMNVEV (reference sequence). The CDR3 extends over 16 amino acids. With regard to this clonotype: Its antigen remains unknown.

All TRB cDNA libraries came from 5' RACE performed with UMI labels. TCRdb reworked the 5' RACE reads into one entry per CDR3 protein, no DNA. The sample table includes 150,000 to 180,000 distinct CDR3 sequences. A CD45RO-CCR7+CD27+CD95- profile was what naive CD8+ T cells displayed. J is TRBJ2-7 and V is TRBV27; lacking DNA, the TRBD1 call made by TCRdb goes unchecked. Sequenced material: naive CXCR3+ CD8+ T cells from blood. Subset: CD45RO-CCR7+CD27+CD95- naive CD8+ T cells expressing CXCR3 (TNR3+). This sequence originates from a human donor in good health. Some clones in this sample may be carry-over from other donors' samples. CDR3 loop: CASSLSGTGVSHEQYF.